This T cell receptor (beta chain) stems from a study of CD8 T cells in ankylosing spondylitis. 5'-RACE, quantitative and with molecular barcodes, yielded the TCR beta libraries. TCRdb called the 5' RACE reads again in MiXCR, with one record for every CDR3 protein. The sample comprises 700,000 or so distinct CDR3 sequences, around 20% of which are singletons, and under 20% rests with the top ten. Germline CDR1 reads MNHNY; CDR2 reads SVGAGI (reference sequence). The V gene lost 5 bases and the J gene lost 1 base, with 9 bases spanning the gap. The CDR3 has 13 amino acids. Points from the study as a whole: Previous work reported some of these motif variants in the synovial fluid and blood of reactive arthritis. The study identified a TCR beta motif of fewer than 10 highly homologous variants that appeared characteristic of ankylosing spondylitis blood.

In the case of this clonotype: Its antigen is currently unknown.

Sequenced: blood, either unsorted or a sorted T cell fraction (not recorded which). The chain carries TRBV6-6 and TRBJ2-7; the D gene could be TRBD1 or TRBD2 (5 bases each). The receptor's source is a male donor with ankylosing spondylitis. DNA of the CDR3: TGTGCCAGCAGTCGGGACGAATCCTACGAGCAGTACTTC. This gives the protein CASSRDESYEQYF.